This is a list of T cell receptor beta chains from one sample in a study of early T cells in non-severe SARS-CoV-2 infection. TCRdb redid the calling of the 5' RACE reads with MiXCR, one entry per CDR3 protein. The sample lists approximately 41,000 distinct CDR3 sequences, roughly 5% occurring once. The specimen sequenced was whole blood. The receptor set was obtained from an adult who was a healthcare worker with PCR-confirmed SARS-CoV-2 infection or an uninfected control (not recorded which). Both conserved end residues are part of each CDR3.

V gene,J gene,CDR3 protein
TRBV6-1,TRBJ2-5,CASRVAEGETQYF
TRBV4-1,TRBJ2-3,CASSQLGLAADTQYF
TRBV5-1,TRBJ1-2,CASSPGDKFYGYTF
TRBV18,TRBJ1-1,CASSPRVVRDTEAFF
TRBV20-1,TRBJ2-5,CSARVVLTGTQYF
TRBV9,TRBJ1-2,CASSAIPQGFNYGYTF
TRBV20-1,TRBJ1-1,CSAIQNTEAFF
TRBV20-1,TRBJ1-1,CSAEDRGGVTEAFF
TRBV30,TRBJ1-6,CAWTGTDNSPLHF
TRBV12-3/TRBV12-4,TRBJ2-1,CASRLGGSSYNEQFF
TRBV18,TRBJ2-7,CASSPRAVDEQYF
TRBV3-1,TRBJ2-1,CASSQVERQFF
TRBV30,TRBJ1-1,CAWSKGARTEAFF
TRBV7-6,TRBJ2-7,CASSRYLSRVGPPPHHEQYF
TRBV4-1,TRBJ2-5,CASSPQGLAGGQTQYF
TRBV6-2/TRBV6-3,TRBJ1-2,CASSYSNANYGYTF
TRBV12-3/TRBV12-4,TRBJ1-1,CASGMLRQAFF
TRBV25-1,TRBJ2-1,CASRQSGLAVYNEQFF
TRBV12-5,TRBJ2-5,CASGFGGEETQYF
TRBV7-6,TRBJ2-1,CASSLGGRDEQFF
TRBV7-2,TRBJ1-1,CASSLEGMSENTEAFF
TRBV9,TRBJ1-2,CASSVLPGDMTF
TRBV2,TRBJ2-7,CASRDGTGTYEQYF
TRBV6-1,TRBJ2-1,CASLGQPGHEQFF
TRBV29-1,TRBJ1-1,CSVAGRLNTEAFF
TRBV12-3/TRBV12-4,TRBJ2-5,CASSFLGAYEGQETQYF
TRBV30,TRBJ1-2,CAWGQVYGYTF
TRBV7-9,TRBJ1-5,CASSFGGYGQPQHF
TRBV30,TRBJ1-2,CAWSAGGSYGYTF
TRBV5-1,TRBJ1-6,CASSPDQGSTYNSPLHF
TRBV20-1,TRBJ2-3,CSAREWTPYLTDTQYF
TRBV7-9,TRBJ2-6,CASSSRGGESSGANVLTF
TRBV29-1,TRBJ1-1,CSVAGDTEAFF